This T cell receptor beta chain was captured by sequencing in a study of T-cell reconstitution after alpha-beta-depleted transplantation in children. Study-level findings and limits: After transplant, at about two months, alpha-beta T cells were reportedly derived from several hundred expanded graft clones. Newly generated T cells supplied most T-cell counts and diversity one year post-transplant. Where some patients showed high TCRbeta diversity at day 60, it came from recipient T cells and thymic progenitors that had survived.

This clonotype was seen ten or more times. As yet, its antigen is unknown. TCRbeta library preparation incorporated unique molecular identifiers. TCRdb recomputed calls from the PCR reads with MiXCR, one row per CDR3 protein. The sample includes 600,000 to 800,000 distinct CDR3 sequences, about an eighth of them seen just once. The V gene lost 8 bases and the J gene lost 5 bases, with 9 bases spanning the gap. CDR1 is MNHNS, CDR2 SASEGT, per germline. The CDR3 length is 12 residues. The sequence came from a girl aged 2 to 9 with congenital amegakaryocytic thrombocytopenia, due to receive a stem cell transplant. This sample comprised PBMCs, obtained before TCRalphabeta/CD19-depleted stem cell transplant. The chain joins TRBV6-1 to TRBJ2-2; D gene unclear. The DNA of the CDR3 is TGTGCCAGCGGAAGACGTACCGGGGAGCTGTTTTTT. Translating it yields CASGRRTGELFF.